Listed below are T cell receptor beta chains from one sample, sequenced in a study of tumor-infiltrating lymphocytes in primary liver carcinoma. TCRdb re-analysed the multiplex PCR reads in MiXCR, keeping a single row per CDR3 protein. The sample contains under 45,000 distinct CDR3 sequences, around 70% of which appear only once. The specimen was liver tumor tissue from sampling region 2. The origin of the receptors is a man in his forties with primary liver carcinoma and hepatitis B virus infection. The CDR3 runs from the conserved cysteine through the conserved F or W. D genes are given only for firm matches. Rows may omit the clone size; those that give it use once, few, many or a size class.

v_call	clone_size	j_call	d_call	cdr3_aa	cdr3_nt
TRBV11-2	few	TRBJ1-2	-	CASSLTGVSGYTF	TGTGCCAGCAGCTTAACGGGAGTATCTGGCTACACCTTC
TRBV29-1	-	TRBJ2-7	-	CSAMTHGTGTPYEQYF	TGCAGCGCCATGACACATGGGACGGGCACTCCCTACGAGCAGTACTTC
TRBV5-4	many	TRBJ2-1	TRBD2	CASSPGLADYNEQFF	TGTGCCAGCAGTCCCGGACTAGCGGACTACAATGAGCAGTTCTTC
TRBV5-4	-	TRBJ2-5	-	CASSLVGAGQETQYF	TGTGCCAGTAGCTTGGTGGGTGCAGGGCAAGAGACCCAGTACTTC
TRBV12-3/TRBV12-4	-	TRBJ2-7	-	CASSPRGGPYDQYF	TGTGCCAGTAGTCCCCGTGGCGGACCATACGATCAGTACTTC
TRBV28	many	TRBJ2-7	-	CASSDWGEQYF	TGTGCCAGCAGTGACTGGGGGGAGCAGTACTTC
TRBV7-2	once	TRBJ1-2	-	CASIAPNYGYTF	TGTGCCAGCATCGCCCCTAACTATGGCTACACCTTC
TRBV6-6	once	TRBJ1-3	-	CASTYSKGGSGNTIYF	TGTGCCAGCACTTACTCGAAGGGGGGCTCTGGAAACACCATATATTTT
TRBV7-9	-	TRBJ2-1	-	CASSLSLPSHDQLF	TGTGCCAGCAGCTTATCACTCCCTAGTCATGATCAGCTCTTC
TRBV4-3	-	TRBJ2-3	-	CASSQYEGGTRYF	TGCGCCAGCAGCCAATATGAGGGGGGTACGCGGTATTTT
TRBV12-3/TRBV12-4	many	TRBJ1-2	-	CASSYGPRRGYTF	TGTGCCAGCAGCTATGGACCCCGGCGGGGCTACACCTTC
TRBV7-9	many	TRBJ1-5	-	CASSSGNNQPQHF	TGTGCCAGCAGCTCGGGCAATAATCAGCCCCAGCATTTT
TRBV29-1	-	TRBJ2-7	-	CNVAPWGANYEQYF	TGCAACGTTGCCCCTTGGGGAGCCAACTACGAGCAGTACTTC
TRBV6-5	-	TRBJ1-1	-	CASGYSGNTEAFF	TGCGCCAGCGGTTACTCGGGGAACACTGAAGCTTTCTTT
TRBV12-3/TRBV12-4	-	TRBJ1-3	TRBD1	CTSSPPGQGSGNTIYF	TGTACCAGCAGTCCACCGGGACAGGGCTCTGGAAACACCATATATTTT
TRBV18	many	TRBJ2-5	TRBD2	CASSPNGGDQETQYF	TGTGCCAGCTCACCTAACGGGGGGGATCAAGAGACCCAGTACTTC
TRBV6-2/TRBV6-3	medium-sized	TRBJ1-6	TRBD1	CASSRGTENSPLHF	TGTGCCAGCAGCCGCGGGACAGAAAATTCACCCCTCCACTTT
TRBV14	once	TRBJ1-1	-	CANSQILQGRALF	TGTGCCAACAGCCAGATACTCCAGGGCCGGGCTCTCTTT
TRBV12-3/TRBV12-4	-	TRBJ2-7	-	CASNPDNGEQYF	TGTGCCAGCAATCCCGACAACGGCGAGCAGTACTTC
TRBV5-4	-	TRBJ2-7	TRBD2	CASSSGLAGEEQYF	TGTGCCAGCAGCTCGGGACTAGCAGGAGAAGAGCAGTACTTC
TRBV7-9	-	TRBJ1-1	-	CASSLTSGRDTGTFF	TGTGCCAGCAGCTTAACCTCAGGGAGGGACACTGGAACTTTCTTT
TRBV29-1	medium-sized	TRBJ2-5	-	CSVEFPAAQETQYF	TGCAGCGTTGAATTCCCAGCCGCCCAAGAGACCCAGTACTTC
TRBV6-2/TRBV6-3	-	TRBJ2-3	-	CASSSALASTQYF	TGTGCCAGCAGTTCGGCATTAGCGAGTACTCAGTATTTT
TRBV6-6	medium-sized	TRBJ1-5	TRBD1	CASSWVQGADSNQPQHF	TGTGCCAGCAGTTGGGTTCAGGGGGCGGATAGCAATCAGCCCCAGCATTTT
TRBV11-2	-	TRBJ2-5	TRBD2	CATSLRLAGDSRETQYF	TGTGCCACAAGCTTAAGACTAGCGGGTGACTCGAGGGAGACCCAGTACTTC
TRBV11-3	-	TRBJ2-1	-	CASSLRASNNEHFF	TGTGCCAGCAGCTTACGCGCCTCGAACAATGAGCACTTCTTC
TRBV6-1	-	TRBJ2-3	-	CASSESGSSSDTQYF	TGTGCCAGCAGTGAAAGTGGGAGTAGTAGTGATACGCAGTATTTT
TRBV11-2	-	TRBJ2-6	TRBD1	CASNMGGDRGISLSGANIPTF	TGTGCCAGCAACATGGGGGGAGACAGGGGCATTTCCCTCTCTGGGGCCAACATCCCGACTTTC
TRBV28	many	TRBJ2-7	TRBD2	CACQRTSGYYEQYF	TGTGCCTGCCAGAGGACTAGCGGATACTACGAGCAGTACTTC
TRBV11-2	-	TRBJ2-7	-	CASNLRRRGENEQYF	TGTGCCAGCAACTTACGAAGGAGAGGGGAAAACGAGCAGTACTTC
TRBV10-1	-	TRBJ2-2	TRBD1	CANSELSGTGGSNIGELFF	TGCGCCAACAGTGAACTATCGGGGACAGGGGGAAGTAACATCGGGGAGCTGTTTTTT
TRBV6-5	-	TRBJ2-1	TRBD1	CTSSLQGAINEQFF	TGTACCAGCAGTTTACAGGGGGCGATCAATGAGCAGTTCTTC
TRBV29-1	-	TRBJ2-7	-	CSAMTFGTGAPYEQYF	TGCAGCGCCATGACGTTTGGGACCGGCGCTCCCTACGAGCAGTACTTC
TRBV6-1	many	TRBJ2-2	-	CASSVNRAGEDTGELFF	TGTGCCAGCAGTGTAAACCGGGCCGGGGAGGACACCGGGGAGCTGTTTTTT
TRBV5-6	-	TRBJ1-1	-	CDSSLWGEGIEAFF	TGTGACAGCAGCCTTTGGGGGGAAGGCATTGAAGCTTTCTTT
TRBV6-5	-	TRBJ2-1	TRBD2	CACSYSGTSGRGNEQFF	TGTGCATGCAGTTACTCCGGGACTAGTGGGAGAGGGAATGAGCAGTTCTTC
TRBV28	-	TRBJ2-6	-	CASSRCETVLSGANVLTF	TGTGCCAGCAGCAGGTGTGAGACAGTCCTCTCTGGGGCCAACGTCCTGACTTTC
TRBV29-1	-	TRBJ2-4	-	CSVIHGRGIQHF	TGCAGCGTAATTCACGGACGGGGCATTCAGCATTTC
TRBV7-8	-	TRBJ2-7	-	CTSSLISAYEQYF	TGTACCAGCAGCCTTATTAGCGCCTACGAGCAGTACTTC
TRBV29-1	-	TRBJ2-3	-	CSVEGGAGITDMRYF	TGCAGCGTCGAGGGCGGGGCCGGCATCACAGATATGCGGTATTTT
TRBV12-3/TRBV12-4	-	TRBJ2-4	TRBD2	CTSSLSAGAKSIQYF	TGTACCAGCAGTTTATCAGCGGGAGCCAAAAGCATTCAGTACTTC
TRBV29-1	-	TRBJ1-1	-	CCITSGNTEAFF	TGCTGCATCACCTCAGGGAACACTGAAGCTTTCTTT
TRBV10-2	few	TRBJ2-1	-	CASSDSWVGEQFF	TGCGCCAGCAGTGATAGTTGGGTCGGTGAGCAGTTCTTC
TRBV6-4	-	TRBJ1-5	-	CASSEVWGQLQHF	TGTGCCAGCAGTGAGGTATGGGGCCAGCTCCAACATTTT